What follows describes a single T cell receptor (beta chain). Source study methods: The authors estimated nucleated cell counts from reference gene primer amplification. Libraries were prepared by immunoSEQ multiplex PCR; TCRdb keeps only in-frame clonotypes and omits some of them. V and J calls and clone size come straight from that table; D and trimming were deduced from the DNA. The table records over 150,000 clones, approximately 82% of them present only once. The sample originates from a study of blood T cell repertoires in COVID-19. Looking at the study overall: Some COVID-19 samples were acute and others convalescent; all came from the United States, Italy and Spain. The analysed material was cDNA or gDNA that came from T cells, B-cell-depleted T cells, or PBMCs.

Germline trimming cut 2 bases from V and 4 bases from J; bases unmatched to any gene: 5. CDR1 and CDR2 (germline): SGHKS, YYEKEE (reference sequence). This CDR3 contains 14 residues. The chain recombines TRBV5-5 with TRBJ2-7; TRBD2 aligns across 8 bases. The sequenced sample was peripheral blood. This TCR came from a human donor in a cohort sampled during active COVID-19. The CDR3 is CASSFWSGGYEQYF. The CDR3, as DNA: TGTGCCAGCAGCTTCTGGAGCGGGGGTTACGAGCAGTACTTC.